Included here is one T cell receptor beta chain sequence, with context. Losses at the gene ends were 7 bases for V and 8 bases for J; bases not matched to a gene: 15. Germline V gives CDR1 LNHDA, CDR2 SQIVND (reference sequence). The CDR3 totals 17 residues. These data are taken from a study of blood T cell repertoires in COVID-19. Across the whole study: Researchers got acute and convalescent COVID-19 samples from the United States, Italy and Spain. From T cells, B-cell-depleted T cells, or PBMCs came the material, which was cDNA or gDNA.

Original handling: Reference gene primers were amplified, and this amplification served to estimate nucleated cell counts. Some clones are missing from TCRdb's copy, which holds only in-frame ones; the method was immunoSEQ multiplex PCR. D and trimming come from the DNA, and the V and J calls and clone size come from that table. Among around 26,000 clones listed, roughly 89% were seen once. The TCR sequence derives from a human donor in a cohort sampled during active COVID-19. Sequencing input: peripheral blood. V usage is TRBV19 and J usage is TRBJ2-1, with 12 nucleotides matching TRBD1. CDR3 DNA: TGTGCCAGTACCCACGCCCCCGGGACAGGGGGCGTCGATGAGCAGTTCTTC. It is translated as CASTHAPGTGGVDEQFF. Supplemented by reference TRBV19 and TRBJ2-1, the full variable domain reads DGGITQSPKYLFRKEGQNVTLSCEQNLNHDAMYWYRQDPGQGLRLIYYSQIVNDFQKGDIAEGYSVSREKKESFPLTVTSAQKNPTAFYLCASTHAPGTGGVDEQFFGPGTRLTVL.